This T cell receptor (beta chain) is from a study of blood T cells in healthy people across ages (dated by TCRdb to about 2015). About the study as a whole: Template switching captured roughly one uniquely barcoded TCR beta cDNA molecule per two T cells in model experiments. Using deep sequencing normalized with unique cDNA molecular identifiers, the study measured how TCR beta repertoire diversity changes with age. Donors were grouped into four age groups: young (average approximately 15 years), middle-aged (about 38), aged (62) and long-lived (just over 80). The study analyzed two additional independent replicas of 1 million unique cDNA reads from the same blood draw for two donors, one aged 18 to 29 and one aged 80 or older. Overall study outcomes, separate from this receptor: Compared with the aged group, more naive CD4+ T cells, fewer expanded clones and increased TCR diversity were shown by the long-lived group, suggesting age selection. There was a strong correlation between observed TCR beta diversity and the percentage of naive T cells measured by flow cytometry. Estimates of total diversity from one million sequenced T cells were regarded as lower bounds and underestimates. Because profiling used bulk unsorted PBMCs, naive and antigen-experienced compartments could not be compared conclusively. Because donor CMV infection status was unknown, age-related changes in expanded clonotypes were potentially confounded. As age increased, observed TCR beta diversity per million T cells dropped in a roughly linear way, and a significant reduction was already evident by age 40.

Including the terminal cysteine and phenylalanine, the CDR3 comprises 14 residues. Only the CDR3 DNA stays, 42 bases, in frame from base 1. The CDR1 and CDR2 encoded by the germline V gene (reference sequence) are MNHNY and SVGAGI. V loses 4 bases, J loses 3 bases, and the germline ends lie 13 bases apart. This clonotype has just one count. Its antigen target is currently unknown. Nothing much larger sits one base from this clone, and base qualities are not available. Systemically healthy Caucasian individuals from Russia, roughly 40 in total and aged roughly 6 to 90 years, were included as donors. Around 10 milliliters of peripheral blood were collected from each donor into EDTA-treated Vacutainer tubes. PBMCs were isolated by Ficoll-Paque density-gradient centrifugation, with at least 7 million obtained per sample. Trizol reagent was used to extract total RNA from the PBMCs, yielding at least 6 micrograms per sample. For every donor, flow cytometry on a PBMC aliquot measured the percentage of naive CD45RAhigh/CD27high T cells.

The library relied on 5' RACE. Sequencing took place on an Illumina HiSeq 2500. The second PCR ran for roughly 7 to 11 cycles and used a J-beta primer mix along with a sample-barcoded 5' primer. A template-switch 5' adaptor carrying 12 random nucleotides introduced a unique molecular identifier onto each TCR beta cDNA molecule. Each sample yielded at least 3 million CDR3-containing paired-end reads. First-strand cDNA synthesis was performed from all RNA using the Mint cDNA synthesis kit, with priming by a TRBC-specific oligonucleotide. Following uracil-DNA glycosylase treatment, a first 18-cycle PCR with universal primers M1SS and BC2_uni_R was performed on all cDNA. In the original analysis: Each sample was normalized by randomly selecting 1 million high-quality reads, each carrying a distinct molecular identifier. Reads with shared molecular identifiers were discarded instead of being binned into consensus sequences. MiTCR, run with a Q25 quality threshold and the strictest error-elimination algorithm, handled CDR3 identification, clonotype clustering and error correction. A nonparametric unseen species model using Euler transformation provided a lower-bound estimate of total TCR beta diversity. TCRdb reworked the public reads: Q25 trimming with fastp, MiXCR clone assembly, productive beta chains retained. Each CDR3 protein appears once, grouped with its most common genes and DNA. The V and J calls were not made by the authors but by TCRdb's processing. A total of about 800,000 distinct CDR3 sequences appear in this sample, 25% of them only once. The ten largest clones capture under 4% of the sample.

This sample also appeared in a second study, on T cells of mothers and their children. Drawing on the second study: Nine systemically healthy Caucasian individuals served as donors, namely three mothers together with their six children. cDNA synthesis used all of the extracted RNA, with 1.5 ug of RNA in each 15 ul reaction. In the second PCR, sample barcodes and 2-4 random nucleotides were introduced via the M1S primer. Over 8 million TCR beta CDR3 reads were obtained for each mother, and millions of reads were obtained for each child. TCR recombination output is similarly shaped by thymic selection in related and unrelated pairs, with a minor effect exerted by inherited differences. Normalized repertoire overlap was always found to be slightly, but never significantly, higher in related mother-child pairs than in unrelated mother-child pairs. No persistent microchimeric T cell clones were found, with a detection sensitivity of approximately 110 clones per million clonotypes. Deep NGS was used in the study to compare the TCR beta repertoires of mothers and children and to look for features that separate related mother-child pairs from unrelated individuals. Mothers averaged roughly 40 +/- 4 years of age and children averaged about 10 +/- 4 years. After adapter ligation with NEBNext reagents, the libraries were sequenced on Illumina HiSeq 2000 with 100+100 nt paired-end reads. To prevent cross-contamination, the mother and child libraries were prepared a month apart and were sequenced in separate runs. For each donor, somewhere between roughly 450,000 and 2,000,000 distinct TCR beta clonotypes were identified. Naive TCR beta clonotypes were estimated from low-frequency clonotypes matched to each donor's FACS-determined naive share, without sorting.

The receptor chain draws on TRBV6-6 and TRBJ2-7, and possibly TRBD2, on 6 matching bases. The TCR comes from a boy aged 5-17 years in good health. Sample: blood. The DNA sequence reads TGTGCCAGCAGTTTCACTGGAGGGATCTACGAGCAGTACTTC. Its coded protein is CASSFTGGIYEQYF.